This T cell receptor (beta chain) derives from a study of human T cells and chemical hapten exposure. This clonotype has ten or more counts. Time point given: patch test 3, about 24 weeks after DPC sensitization. Described treatment: therapeutic diphenylcyclopropenone sensitization with weekly scalp DPC. Individual cDNA molecules had unique molecular identifiers attached to them by the library. Original processing methods: Counting gave a median of around 90,000 TCRs per sample, with values ranging from roughly 20,000 to 750,000. TCRdb re-called the RACE reads through MiXCR, storing one row per CDR3 protein. The V and J calls follow TCRdb's processing rather than the paper's. Seen here are 80,000 to 100,000 distinct CDR3 sequences, 9.5% to 13% observed once, and the top ten hold about 1%. V was clipped by 1 base and J by 9 bases, with 7 bases between them. Germline values: CDR1 MDHEN, CDR2 SYDVKM. The CDR3 length is 12 residues.

Source: whole blood, taken in connection with sensitization to the hapten diphenylcyclopropenone (DPC). The receptor was derived from a woman aged 25 to 45 with alopecia areata. Some clones in this sample may be carry-over from other donors' samples. V and J are TRBV28 and TRBJ2-1; D remains ambiguous. CDR3 nucleotides: TGTGCCAGCAGTTTATACTCGCTTGAGCAGTTCTTC. It encodes CASSLYSLEQFF.